These T cell receptor beta chains were read from a single sample in a study of PD-1 blockade in classical Hodgkin lymphoma. The repertoire was sequenced with immunoSEQ multiplex PCR; TCRdb's copy has only in-frame clones and lacks some. Of approximately 29,000 clones in the sample, around 77% were seen once. This material consisted of peripheral blood mononuclear cells (PBMCs), taken before the fourth cycle of nivolumab. These receptors were collected from a human donor with classical Hodgkin lymphoma. Each CDR3 is given with its conserved first and last residue. A D gene is named only where the DNA matches it firmly. Size tells how often a clone was seen (once, few, many) or the class of an expanded clone, and some rows leave it out.

>TRBJ2-7|.|.|TRBV28
CASNRYGYYEQYF
TGTGCCAGCAACCGTTACGGCTACTACGAGCAGTACTTC
>TRBJ2-7|.|once|TRBV5-6
CASSLGRGKYEQYF
TGTGCCAGCAGCTTGGGAAGGGGAAAATACGAGCAGTACTTC
>TRBJ2-3|.|.|TRBV4-2
CASSQGGSTDTQYF
TGTGCCAGCAGCCAAGGGGGGTCCACAGATACGCAGTATTTT
>TRBJ2-3|.|.|TRBV7-3
CASSFRGDSGVDTQYF
TGTGCCAGCAGCTTTCGGGGTGACAGTGGCGTGGATACGCAGTATTTT
>TRBJ2-1|.|.|TRBV29-1
CSVGADEQFF
TGCAGCGTTGGGGCAGATGAGCAGTTCTTC
>TRBJ2-1|TRBD2|once|TRBV5-1
CASSPKTSPYNEQFF
TGCGCCAGCAGCCCGAAGACTAGCCCCTACAATGAGCAGTTCTTC
>TRBJ2-1|.|.|TRBV5-1
CASSSREKYYNEQFF
TGCGCCAGCAGCTCCCGGGAGAAATACTACAATGAGCAGTTCTTC
>TRBJ2-7|TRBD1|.|TRBV6-1
CAIDPGQGNEQYF
TGTGCCATCGATCCGGGACAGGGTAACGAGCAGTACTTC
>TRBJ2-2|TRBD2|.|TRBV4-1
CASSQAEGRGLYTGELFF
TGCGCCAGCAGCCAGGCGGAAGGGAGGGGATTATACACCGGGGAGCTGTTTTTT
>TRBJ2-7|TRBD1|.|TRBV27
CASSLRQGIHEQYF
TGTGCCAGCAGTTTGAGACAGGGAATACACGAGCAGTACTTC
>TRBJ2-2|TRBD2|once|TRBV28
CASSLTSGRRTNTGELFF
TGTGCCAGCAGTTTAACTAGCGGGAGACGGACGAACACCGGGGAGCTGTTTTTT
>TRBJ2-7|.|.|TRBV20-1
CSASVPYEQYF
TGCAGTGCTTCAGTTCCCTACGAGCAGTACTTC
>TRBJ1-5|.|.|TRBV7-8
CASSQGLGNQPQHF
TGTGCCAGCAGCCAGGGTTTGGGCAATCAGCCCCAGCATTTT
>TRBJ2-3|.|few|TRBV6-4
CASKVDRGADTQYF
TGTGCCAGCAAGGTTGACCGGGGCGCAGATACGCAGTATTTT
>TRBJ2-3|TRBD2|.|TRBV7-2
CASSSPRLAGGRWTDTQYF
TGTGCCAGCAGCTCCCCGAGACTAGCGGGAGGGCGTTGGACAGATACGCAGTATTTT
>TRBJ2-6|.|.|TRBV7-8
CASSLSPYPQSRANVLTF
TGTGCCAGCAGCCTATCACCTTACCCACAAAGTCGGGCCAACGTCCTGACTTTC
>TRBJ2-1|.|.|TRBV18
CASSSRGGFEHNEQFF
TGTGCCAGCTCTTCACGTGGAGGGTTTGAGCACAATGAGCAGTTCTTC
>TRBJ1-5|.|.|TRBV28
CASSFFLNRVQAQHF
TGTGCCAGCAGTTTTTTTCTTAACAGGGTTCAGGCCCAGCATTTT
>TRBJ2-1|.|.|TRBV7-3
CASSSGTTHNEQFF
TGTGCCAGCAGCTCCGGGACCACTCACAATGAGCAGTTCTTC
>TRBJ1-2|.|.|TRBV28
CASSPPGLRMYGYTF
TGTGCCAGCAGTCCACCGGGACTGAGGATGTATGGCTACACCTTC
>TRBJ1-4|.|.|TRBV28
CASSLVGGPYEKLFF
TGTGCCAGCAGTTTAGTCGGGGGGCCCTATGAAAAACTGTTTTTT
>TRBJ2-1|.|.|TRBV7-9
CASSLGTNSQNEQFF
TGTGCCAGCAGCTTAGGAACTAATTCCCAGAATGAGCAGTTCTTC
>TRBJ2-1|TRBD1|.|TRBV9
CASSVEGASYNEQFF
TGTGCCAGCAGCGTAGAGGGGGCCTCCTACAATGAGCAGTTCTTC
>TRBJ2-7|TRBD1|.|TRBV4-1
CASSLRTGDSYEQYF
TGCGCCAGCAGCCTTCGGACAGGGGACAGCTACGAGCAGTACTTC
>TRBJ1-2|.|.|TRBV6-1
CASLDGGRVEGYTF
TGTGCCAGCCTCGACGGAGGACGGGTGGAGGGCTACACCTTC
>TRBJ1-2|.|.|TRBV2
CASSPGIYGYTF
TGTGCCAGCAGTCCAGGGATCTATGGCTACACCTTC
>TRBJ1-2|.|.|TRBV19
CASSIVGGAPYGYTF
TGTGCCAGTAGTATTGTTGGGGGCGCCCCCTATGGCTACACCTTC
>TRBJ2-3|.|few|TRBV2
CASSEVGSDTQYF
TGTGCCAGCAGTGAGGTAGGGTCAGATACGCAGTATTTT
>TRBJ1-1|TRBD1|once|TRBV6-5
CASLSGGMNTEAFF
TGTGCCAGCTTGTCAGGGGGGATGAACACTGAAGCTTTCTTT
>TRBJ2-5|TRBD1|.|TRBV5-1
CASSLQGGQGQETQYF
TGCGCCAGCAGCTTGCAGGGGGGACAGGGTCAAGAGACCCAGTACTTC
>TRBJ2-1|TRBD2|.|TRBV4-2
CASSQVPLAGRADNEQFF
TGTGCCAGCAGCCAAGTTCCACTAGCCGGGAGGGCTGACAATGAGCAGTTCTTC
>TRBJ1-2|.|.|TRBV28
CASSSVVGSYGYTF
TGTGCCAGCAGTTCTGTAGTAGGGTCCTATGGCTACACCTTC
>TRBJ2-1|TRBD1|.|TRBV28
CASSPMGQGMYDEQFF
TGTGCCAGCAGTCCCATGGGACAGGGGATGTACGATGAGCAGTTCTTC
>TRBJ2-7|.|.|TRBV5-1
CASSLDGYEQYF
TGCGCCAGCAGCCTCGACGGATACGAGCAGTACTTC
>TRBJ2-7|.|.|TRBV4-1
CASSQAPRGAEGKQYF
TGCGCCAGCAGCCAAGCCCCCCGGGGAGCGGAAGGAAAGCAGTACTTC
>TRBJ2-7|.|.|TRBV28
CASMRFYREGANEQYF
TGTGCCAGCATGAGGTTCTACCGGGAGGGGGCGAACGAGCAGTACTTC
>TRBJ2-6|.|.|TRBV5-1
CASSLVGGSGANVLTF
TGCGCCAGCAGCTTGGTTGGGGGTTCTGGGGCCAACGTCCTGACTTTC
>TRBJ2-7|TRBD1|once|TRBV18
CASSPLGQGVYEQYF
TGTGCCAGCTCACCCCTGGGACAGGGTGTCTACGAGCAGTACTTC
>TRBJ2-7|TRBD1|.|TRBV6-5
CASSYRDRAYEQYF
TGTGCCAGCAGTTACCGGGACAGGGCCTACGAGCAGTACTTC
>TRBJ2-5|.|.|TRBV4-1
CASSQLSDLHQETQYF
TGCGCCAGCAGCCAACTATCGGACCTCCACCAAGAGACCCAGTACTTC
>TRBJ2-5|TRBD1|.|TRBV7-2
CASSSSRGYQETQYF
TGTGCCAGCAGCTCGTCCAGGGGGTACCAAGAGACCCAGTACTTC
>TRBJ2-1|TRBD1|.|TRBV30
CAWGGRGQGNNEQFF
TGTGCCTGGGGGGGTAGGGGACAGGGTAACAATGAGCAGTTCTTC
>TRBJ2-6|.|.|TRBV7-8
CASSLQTTTGANVLTF
TGTGCCAGCAGCCTCCAGACAACGACTGGGGCCAACGTCCTGACTTTC
>TRBJ2-3|.|once|TRBV25-1
CASSRTSSTDTQYF
TGTGCCAGCAGCCGAACTAGCAGCACAGATACGCAGTATTTT
>TRBJ2-2|.|.|TRBV28
CASSLYPSFPPRLDSLKNTGELFF
TGTGCCAGCAGTTTATACCCTTCGTTCCCACCTCGCCTGGACAGCCTCAAGAACACCGGGGAGCTGTTTTTT
>TRBJ1-6|TRBD1|.|TRBV7-9
CASSTGDSPLHF
TGTGCCAGCAGCACAGGGGATTCACCCCTCCACTTT
>TRBJ2-7|.|few|TRBV19
CASSPSWGTIYEQYF
TGTGCCAGTAGTCCCTCCTGGGGGACCATCTACGAGCAGTACTTC
>TRBJ2-7|TRBD2|.|TRBV11-2
CASSLDPSGVYEQYF
TGTGCCAGCAGCTTAGATCCTAGCGGGGTCTACGAGCAGTACTTC
>TRBJ1-5|TRBD1|.|TRBV19
CASSIRGGPQHF
TGTGCCAGTAGTATCAGGGGGGGGCCCCAGCATTTT
>TRBJ1-1|.|medium-sized|TRBV19
CASSIARNTEAFF
TGTGCCAGTAGTATAGCTCGGAACACTGAAGCTTTCTTT
>TRBJ1-5|.|.|TRBV28
CASSLAREGNQPQHF
TGTGCCAGCAGTTTGGCCAGGGAGGGCAATCAGCCCCAGCATTTT
>TRBJ2-7|TRBD2|.|TRBV7-8
CASSSPGLAVISYEQYF
TGTGCCAGCAGCTCACCGGGACTAGCCGTGATCAGCTACGAGCAGTACTTC
>TRBJ2-7|TRBD2|.|TRBV2
CASNGENPSGLSSYEQYF
TGTGCCAGCAATGGCGAGAACCCTAGCGGTCTTAGCTCCTACGAGCAGTACTTC
>TRBJ1-1|.|.|TRBV6-5
CASKDPGTNTEAFF
TGTGCCAGCAAAGACCCAGGGACAAACACTGAAGCTTTCTTT
>TRBJ2-1|TRBD2|.|TRBV6-1
CASSPLGGENEQFF
TGTGCCAGCAGCCCTCTCGGGGGGGAGAATGAGCAGTTCTTC